The clone carrying this T cell receptor beta chain was counted between two and nine times. What it binds is unknown. Whole-study findings and limits: Tumor memory CD4+ T cell TCR gene usage was found to cluster with blood and lymph node memory CD4+ cells and with lymph node naive CD4+ cells.

MiXCR was run by TCRdb on the 5' RACE reads, yielding one entry per CDR3 protein. Here the sample spans 45,000 to 55,000 distinct CDR3 sequences, approximately 24% being singletons. Purified naive CD4+ T cells were depleted of CD25+ Tregs. The origin of this receptor is a female donor with breast cancer. What was sequenced was tumor-infiltrating naive CD4+ T cells sorted from the breast tumor. The subset was: naive CD4+ T cells, CD4+CD45RA+CD25-.

The CDR3 region is CASSLGRLSYNEQFF. The CDR3 bases are TGCGCCAGCAGCTTGGGTCGTCTATCGTACAATGAGCAGTTCTTC. This sequence joins TRBV5-1 and TRBJ2-1; D gene unclear. This CDR3 is 15 amino acids long. The V end was cut by 0 bases, the J end by 4 bases, with 11 bases between. The germline V gene encodes CDR1 SGHRS and CDR2 YFSETQ.